This T cell receptor (beta chain) was sequenced for a study of cytomegalovirus exposure and HLA in healthy donors. Study-wide results and caveats: Common viral pathogens seemed, in a later analysis, to connect with several of the most significant clusters. Reported findings show TCR beta sequences accurately forecast HLA-A and HLA-B alleles in most subjects.

A remark on this clone: Its antigen is unknown.

PCR involved 60 Vbeta and 13 Jbeta primers. Assay: immunoSEQ multiplex PCR; the TCRdb copy retains only in-frame clones and omits some. The table records around 100,000 clones, around three quarters of them present only once. Sequenced sample: PBMCs. The sequence derives from a woman between 40 and 55 years old in good health and CMV-seronegative.

The CDR3 region has the DNA TGTGCCAGTAGTGGACTAAGGGGGGGAGAAACTGAAGCTTTCTTT. Residues: CASSGLRGGETEAFF. The chain couples TRBV19 to TRBJ1-1, with D perhaps TRBD1 (6 bases). Germline V CDR1 and CDR2: LNHDA, SQIVND (reference sequence). Trimming pared 5 bases from V and 5 bases from J, leaving 18 bases between. This CDR3 comprises 15 residues. The whole variable domain, remainder taken from reference TRBV19 and TRBJ1-1, is DGGITQSPKYLFRKEGQNVTLSCEQNLNHDAMYWYRQDPGQGLRLIYYSQIVNDFQKGDIAEGYSVSREKKESFPLTVTSAQKNPTAFYLCASSGLRGGETEAFFGQGTRLTVV.